These 23 T cell receptor beta chains originate from one sample sequenced in a study of identical twins (dated by TCRdb to about 2016). Library creation used 5' RACE. Sequencing took place on an Illumina HiSeq 2000. TCRdb reran the public reads through fastp at Q25 and MiXCR, keeping productive beta chains. Under each unique CDR3 protein, matching rows form one entry showing the most common genes and DNA. The sample has a few hundred thousand distinct CDR3 sequences on record, approximately 8.3% of them singletons. Roughly 3.1% of the sample is held by the ten biggest clonotypes. These same data were also listed under a study on yellow fever vaccine responses in identical twins.

The sample was CD8+ T cells sorted from blood. Receptors were obtained from a woman aged 18-35 years in good health.

This clonotype was seen only a few times. The chain has TRBV3-1 and TRBJ2-1; 7 positions match TRBD2. Trimming at V came to 4 bases and at J to 5 bases, leaving 2 bases not matched to a gene. The CDR3 runs to 13 residues. The germline V gene has CDR1 LGHDT and CDR2 YNNKEL (reference sequence). CDR3 residues: CASSPGGNNEQFF. CDR3 nucleotide sequence: TGTGCCAGCAGCCCGGGGGGAAACAATGAGCAGTTCTTC.

At least ten counts were recorded for this clonotype. The chain couples TRBV7-2 to TRBJ2-3; 7 nucleotides agree with TRBD2. With 1 base clipped from V and 4 bases from J, the junction kept 2 bases outside the gene matches. Germline values: CDR1 SGHTA, CDR2 FQGNSA. CDR3 length equals 14 residues. The CDR3: CASSLVSGSDTQYF. DNA of the CDR3: TGTGCCAGCAGCTTAGTTAGCGGGTCAGATACGCAGTATTTT.

Only a few counts were recorded for this clonotype. This chain uses TRBV12-3 or TRBV12-4 with TRBJ2-1; D unclear. Deletions cut 8 bases from V and 0 bases from J, with 11 bases between. The CDR3 runs 14 residues. CDR3 in amino acids: CASASQSSYNEQFF. The CDR3 coding sequence is TGTGCCAGCGCATCGCAGAGCTCCTACAATGAGCAGTTCTTC.

This clonotype showed up many times. This chain uses TRBV7-2 with TRBJ2-3; TRBD2 is a possible D gene (6 bases). Germline V CDR1 and CDR2: SGHTA, FQGNSA. The CDR3 spans 17 residues. V shed 0 bases and J shed 5 bases, with 18 bases lying between them. CDR3 sequence: CASSLADPGRLKDTQYF. Written as DNA, the CDR3 is TGTGCCAGCAGCTTAGCGGATCCCGGGAGACTAAAAGATACGCAGTATTTT.

This clonotype was found a few times. The chain couples TRBV20-1 to TRBJ2-1, with 11 bases matching TRBD2. This CDR3 has 13 amino acids. Germline V lookup: CDR1 DFQATT, CDR2 SNEGSKA (reference sequence). J was trimmed by 7 bases and V by 6 bases; bases with no gene match: 5. CDR3 DNA: TGCAGTGCCCGACTAGCGGGATCAAATGAGCAGTTCTTC. This sequence encodes CSARLAGSNEQFF.

The CDR3 DNA sequence: TGTGCCTGGAGTGTAAAGGTCAGAGTCCAAGAGACCCAGTACTTC. Amino acid sequence: CAWSVKVRVQETQYF. The chain combines TRBV30 with TRBJ2-5; D gene uncertain. The V end was cut by 0 bases, the J end by 1 base, with 12 bases between. Germline V gene lookup returns CDR1 GTSNPN and CDR2 SVGIG (reference sequence). The length of the CDR3 is 15 residues.

Here the CDR3 reads CASSLGELTVEQYF. The CDR3, as DNA: TGTGCCAGCAGCTTAGGGGAACTTACTGTCGAGCAGTACTTC. This rearrangement joins TRBV7-2 to TRBJ2-7; the D is unclear. The germline V gene encodes CDR1 SGHTA and CDR2 FQGNSA. The V gene lost 1 base and the J gene lost 6 bases, with 13 bases spanning the gap. This CDR3 contains 14 residues. The entire variable domain, with the rest obtained from reference TRBV7-2 and TRBJ2-7, is as follows: GAGVSQSPSNKVTEKGKDVELRCDPISGHTALYWYRQSLGQGLEFLIYFQGNSAPDKSGLPSDRFSAERTGGSVSTLTIQRTQQEDSAVYLCASSLGELTVEQYFGPGTRLTVT.

This clonotype was observed a handful of times. The genes are TRBV29-1 and TRBJ1-2; D gene uncertain. Trimming pared 7 bases from V and 3 bases from J, leaving 15 bases between. CDR1 is SQVTM and CDR2 is ANQGSEA in the germline V gene. The CDR3 has 13 residues. The CDR3 DNA reads as TGCAGCGCCCTTCTGCTGGGCCACTATGGCTACACCTTC. Encoded protein: CSALLLGHYGYTF.

J is TRBJ2-7 and V is TRBV7-6, with a possible D match to TRBD1 (6 bases). The CDR3 is 14 residues long. Deletions cut 1 base from V and 5 bases from J, with 12 bases between. Germline V lookup: CDR1 SGHVS, CDR2 FNYEAQ. The DNA for the CDR3 is TGTGCCAGCAGCTTAGGTAGGGGGAGCCACGAGCAGTACTTC. Its protein is CASSLGRGSHEQYF.

This clonotype turned up a few times. The chain links TRBV6-1 to TRBJ1-2; 7 positions match TRBD1. V was pared by 10 bases and J by 3 bases, with 8 bases of the junction left unmatched. This CDR3 has 13 residues. CDR1 MNHNS and CDR2 SASEGT come from the germline V gene. The CDR3 DNA follows: TGTGCCACCACGCCAGGGGGGCACTATGGCTACACCTTC. This encodes CATTPGGHYGYTF.

This clonotype was observed a few times. The CDR3 DNA follows: TGTGCCAGCAGGTCTCCGGGAGGGGCCGTCCCTGAAGCTTTCTTT. Protein: CASRSPGGAVPEAFF. This chain uses TRBV11-2 with TRBJ1-1; D possibly corresponds to TRBD1 (5 bases). Germline CDR1 is SGHAT and CDR2 is FQNNGV. The ends were cut back, 6 bases at V and 6 bases at J, with 20 bases in the middle. This CDR3 comprises 15 residues.

This clonotype was recorded a few times. This chain links TRBV30 with TRBJ2-3; D remains unclear. The CDR3 is made up of 13 amino acids. Germline V gives CDR1 GTSNPN, CDR2 SVGIG (reference sequence). Trimming took 0 bases from V and 3 from J, leaving 7 bases between them. The CDR3 region has the DNA TGTGCCTGGAGTGTACCGATAACAGATACGCAGTATTTT. Its protein is CAWSVPITDTQYF. Drawing the rest from reference TRBV30 and TRBJ2-3, the complete variable domain is SQTIHQWPATLVQPVGSPLSLECTVEGTSNPNLYWYRQAAGRGLQLLFYSVGIGQISSEVPQNLSASRPQDRQFILSSKKLLLSDSGFYLCAWSVPITDTQYFGPGTRLTVL.

This clonotype occurred a few times. The V call is TRBV16, the J call TRBJ2-4; D possibly corresponds to TRBD2 (5 bases). Trimming shortened V by 2 bases and J by 3 bases, and 8 bases separated the two germline ends. The CDR3 contains 14 residues. Per germline, CDR1 KGHSY and CDR2 FQNENV. The CDR3 coding sequence is TGTGCCAGCAGCCAAGGACGGGGCAAAAACATTCAGTACTTC. Translating it yields CASSQGRGKNIQYF. The full variable domain, its missing parts supplied by reference TRBV16 and TRBJ2-4, is GEEVAQTPKHLVRGEGQKAKLYCAPIKGHSYVFWYQQVLKNEFKFLISFQNENVFDETGMPKERFSAKCLPNSPCSLEIQATKLEDSAVYFCASSQGRGKNIQYFGAGTRLSVL.

This chain links TRBV9 with TRBJ2-6; 7 bases line up with TRBD1. CDR3 length equals 18 residues. The junction had 10 bases not matched to a gene; V was cut back by 0 bases and J by 4 bases. Germline CDR1 and CDR2: SGDLS and YYNGEE. CDR3 DNA: TGTGCCAGCAGCGTAGACCGGGACAGAGTTTCAGGGGCCAACGTCCTGACTTTC. It yields the protein CASSVDRDRVSGANVLTF.

V usage is TRBV29-1 and J usage is TRBJ1-4, with 9 bases matching TRBD1. Germline V lookup: CDR1 SQVTM, CDR2 ANQGSEA. V dropped 7 bases and J dropped 8; count of bases not matched to a gene: 5. This CDR3 comprises 12 residues. The CDR3 here is CSAYTGGEKLFF. For the CDR3, the DNA is TGCAGCGCGTATACAGGGGGCGAAAAACTGTTTTTT. Filled out from reference TRBV29-1 and TRBJ1-4, the complete variable domain reads SAVISQKPSRDICQRGTSLTIQCQVDSQVTMMFWYRQQPGQSLTLIATANQGSEATYESGFVIDKFPISRPNLTFSTLTVSNMSPEDSSIYLCSAYTGGEKLFFGSGTQLSVL.

There are many counts of this clonotype. The chain combines TRBV12-3 or TRBV12-4 with TRBJ2-3, with D unresolved. V shed 5 bases and J shed 2 bases, with 5 bases lying between them. The CDR3 has 12 amino acids. The CDR3 region is CASSPTTDTQYF. CDR3 sequence (DNA): TGTGCCAGCAGTCCAACCACAGATACGCAGTATTTT.

This clonotype has just a few counts. The genes are TRBV27 and TRBJ2-1, with 9 bases matching TRBD1. Germline-derived CDR1 and CDR2 are MNHEY and SMNVEV (reference sequence). The V segment lost 4 bases and the J segment 6 bases; nucleotides outside the gene matches: 1. The CDR3 runs to 13 residues. In nucleotides, the CDR3 is TGTGCCAGCAGTTGGGGACAGGGCAATGAGCAGTTCTTC. Its translation: CASSWGQGNEQFF.

This clonotype was found a few times. The genes are TRBV11-2 and TRBJ2-1; either TRBD1 or TRBD2 may fit D (5 bases each). Trimming removed 1 base from V and 6 bases from J, with 10 bases in between. The CDR3 contains 14 residues. Per germline, CDR1 SGHAT and CDR2 FQNNGV. The CDR3 nucleotides read TGTGCCAGCAGCTTAGTAGAGGGACCCAATGAGCAGTTCTTC. Protein: CASSLVEGPNEQFF.

Ten or more counts support this clonotype. V is TRBV12-3 or TRBV12-4 and J is TRBJ2-7; D is unresolved. CDR3 length equals 11 residues. The V end was cut by 3 bases, the J end by 2 bases, with 2 bases between. The CDR3 DNA reads as TGTGCCAGCAGTTTCCCCTACGAGCAGTACTTC. This codes for CASSFPYEQYF.

The chain employs TRBV3-1 and TRBJ2-1; TRBD2 aligns across 8 bases. This CDR3 contains 13 residues. The junction had 3 bases not matched to a gene; V was cut back by 8 bases and J by 3 bases. From germline, CDR1 is LGHDT and CDR2 YNNKEL (reference sequence). The CDR3 is CASQREHYNEQFF. In DNA form, the CDR3 reads TGTGCCAGCCAGCGGGAGCACTACAATGAGCAGTTCTTC.

This clonotype showed up just a few times. The V and J genes are TRBV10-1 and TRBJ1-5; D remains ambiguous. Trimming stripped 1 base from V and 7 bases from J, with 5 bases between. Per germline, CDR1 WNHNN and CDR2 SYGVQD (reference sequence). The CDR3 totals 12 residues. The DNA for the CDR3 is TGCGCCAGCAGTGAGTATTCGCAGCCCCAGCATTTT. It codes for CASSEYSQPQHF.

In its sample, this clonotype was seen many times. The gene calls are TRBV29-1 and TRBJ2-7, with 7 nucleotides matching TRBD1. Germline CDR1 is SQVTM and CDR2 is ANQGSEA. The V gene end was trimmed by 1 base and the J gene end by 4 bases; junction bases not matched to a gene: 10. The length of the CDR3 is 15 residues. In nucleotides, the CDR3 is TGCAGCGTTGAAGCTGAGAGGGGGCTAGTTTACGAGCAGTACTTC. Protein sequence: CSVEAERGLVYEQYF.

This clonotype was seen a handful of times. The chain couples TRBV7-8 to TRBJ2-3; perhaps TRBD1 as D (7 bases). From germline, CDR1 is SGHVS and CDR2 FQNEAQ. The length of the CDR3 is 15 residues. The ends were cut back, 5 bases at V and 7 bases at J, with 19 bases in the middle. CDR3 in amino acids: CASSTDREVLYTQYF. CDR3 nucleotide sequence: TGTGCCAGCAGCACCGACAGGGAGGTACTGTATACGCAGTATTTT. The variable domain in full, completed from reference TRBV7-8 and TRBJ2-3, reads GAGVSQSPRYKVAKRGQDVALRCDPISGHVSLFWYQQALGQGPEFLTYFQNEAQLDKSGLPSDRFFAERPEGSVSTLKIQRTQQEDSAVYLCASSTDREVLYTQYFGPGTRLTVL.